The clone carrying this T cell receptor (beta chain) was counted at least ten times. CDR3 size: 13 residues. The V and J ends lost 3 bases and 9 bases respectively, with 9 bases between them. Each CDR3 protein is one row after TCRdb ran MiXCR on the RT-PCR reads. The table shows about 680,000 distinct CDR3 sequences, with 14% occurring only once. Sequenced input: memory CD4+ T cells from blood. The source is a female donor in good health, serving as a healthy control. This chain joins TRBV12-3 or TRBV12-4 and TRBJ2-6; no clear D. In nucleotides, the CDR3 is TGTGCCAGCAGTTTTAGCCAGAACAACGTCCTGACTTTC. Translated, it gives CASSFSQNNVLTF.